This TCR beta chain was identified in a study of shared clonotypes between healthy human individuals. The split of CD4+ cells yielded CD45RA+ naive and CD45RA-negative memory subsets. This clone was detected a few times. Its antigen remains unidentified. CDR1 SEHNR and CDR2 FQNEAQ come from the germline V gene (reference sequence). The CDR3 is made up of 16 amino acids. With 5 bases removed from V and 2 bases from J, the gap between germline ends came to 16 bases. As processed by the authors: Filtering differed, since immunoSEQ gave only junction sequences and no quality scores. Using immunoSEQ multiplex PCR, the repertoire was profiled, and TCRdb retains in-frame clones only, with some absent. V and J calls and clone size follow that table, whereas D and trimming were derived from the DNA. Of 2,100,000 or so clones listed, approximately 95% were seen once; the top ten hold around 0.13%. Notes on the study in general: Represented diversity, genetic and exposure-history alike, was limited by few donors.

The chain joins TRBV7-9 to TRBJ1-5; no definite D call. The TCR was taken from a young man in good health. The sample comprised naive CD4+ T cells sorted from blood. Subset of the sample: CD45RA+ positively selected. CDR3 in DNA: TGTGCCAGCAGCCCGGCTGTTTGGGGAGGCAATCAGCCCCAGCATTTT. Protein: CASSPAVWGGNQPQHF. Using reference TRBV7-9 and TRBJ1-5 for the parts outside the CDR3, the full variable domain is DTGVSQNPRHKITKRGQNVTFRCDPISEHNRLYWYRQTLGQGPEFLTYFQNEAQLEKSRLLSDRFSAERPKGSFSTLEIQRTEQGDSAMYLCASSPAVWGGNQPQHFGDGTRLSIL.